The table lists the clone carrying this T cell receptor (beta chain) with many counts. Its antigen remains unidentified. The sample is drawn from a study of early T cells in non-severe SARS-CoV-2 infection. Study as a whole: Sequencing of unsorted whole blood was done on bulk RNA, leaving chains unpaired. Broader study findings: Matching with VDJdb favored anti-spike CD8 responses (missing private and CD4 specificities).

Germline CDR1 and CDR2: SQVTM and ANQGSEA. The CDR3 contains 14 residues. The V segment lost 3 bases and the J segment 2 bases; nucleotides outside the gene matches: 3. Attachment of unique molecular identifiers was made to individual cDNA molecules. One entry per CDR3 protein results from TCRdb running MiXCR on the 5' RACE reads. The table has some 87,000 distinct CDR3 sequences, over 10% seen once. This chain joins TRBV29-1 and TRBJ2-1; TRBD1 matches at 8 bases. This TCR was sampled from an adult who was a healthcare worker with PCR-confirmed SARS-CoV-2 infection or an uninfected control (not recorded which). Sequencing was carried out using whole blood. The CDR3 loop reads CSVDYRGTYNEQFF. In nucleotides, the CDR3 is TGCAGCGTTGATTACAGGGGGACCTACAATGAGCAGTTCTTC.